The rows below give T cell receptor beta chains drawn from one sample of a study of Graves' ophthalmopathy and Graves' hyperthyroidism. TCRdb processed the multiplex PCR reads anew with MiXCR; each CDR3 protein has one entry. The repertoire holds almost 750,000 distinct CDR3 sequences, with around 40% as singletons. Source material: peripheral blood. These receptors were obtained from an adult man with Graves' ophthalmopathy. The CDR3 runs from the conserved cysteine through the conserved F or W. The D gene is left open where the match is weak. Clone size appears in some rows only: once, few, many, or a class for an expanded clone.

>TRBJ2-7|few|.|TRBV10-3
TGTGCCATCAGTGAGTCGAAAGTAGGAGTTCGGCCCTCGACCTACGAGCAGTACTTC
CAISESKVGVRPSTYEQYF
>TRBJ2-7|few|.|TRBV9
TGTGCCAGCAGCGTAGCCATGGCGGACGAGCAGTACTTC
CASSVAMADEQYF
>TRBJ1-4|.|.|TRBV7-9
TGTGCCAGCAGCGTACAAGGCCCCGGGAATGAAAAACTGTTTTTT
CASSVQGPGNEKLFF
>TRBJ2-7|.|TRBD2|TRBV7-8
TGTGCCAGCAGCCGCGCGTTAGGGACTAGCAACTACGAGCAGTACTTC
CASSRALGTSNYEQYF
>TRBJ1-5|many|.|TRBV2
TGTGCCAGCAGGGACGACAACCTTAGCAATCAGCCCCAGCATTTT
CASRDDNLSNQPQHF
>TRBJ1-1|.|TRBD1|TRBV25-1
TGTGCCAGCCTTGACAGGGGCACTGAAGCTTTCTTT
CASLDRGTEAFF
>TRBJ2-7|once|.|TRBV7-9
TGTGCCAGCGAAAAAGAGGGGGAAGACAGTTACGAGCAGTACTTC
CASEKEGEDSYEQYF
>TRBJ2-7|many|TRBD2|TRBV25-1
TGTGCCAGCAGTGATTTGGGACTAGCGCGATCCTACGAGCAGTACTTC
CASSDLGLARSYEQYF
>TRBJ2-2|few|.|TRBV10-1
TGCGCCAGCAGTGAGTCGCTAGTGGCCGGGGAGCTGTTTTTT
CASSESLVAGELFF
>TRBJ1-1|many|.|TRBV20-1
TGCAGTGCTTCTGCCCCATCCATGAACACTGAAGCTTTCTTT
CSASAPSMNTEAFF
>TRBJ2-5|few|TRBD2|TRBV4-2
TGTGCCAGCAGCCAAGAAGATCCAAGGACTAGTAGGCAAGAGACCCAGTACTTC
CASSQEDPRTSRQETQYF
>TRBJ1-1|.|TRBD1|TRBV2
TGTGCCAGCAGTGTAGAGACAGGGGATTACACTGAAGCTTTCTTT
CASSVETGDYTEAFF
>TRBJ2-7|few|TRBD1|TRBV11-2
TGTGCCAGCAGCTTAGGGGTCGGGACAGGGGGCTACGAGCAGTACTTC
CASSLGVGTGGYEQYF
>TRBJ1-2|.|.|TRBV10-3
TGTGCCATCAGCTTGGCTGGGGGGCGGATCTATGGCTACACCTTC
CAISLAGGRIYGYTF
>TRBJ1-5|.|TRBD1|TRBV20-1
TGCAGTGCTGTCGGACAGGGGTATAGCAATCAGCCCCAGCATTTT
CSAVGQGYSNQPQHF
>TRBJ1-1|.|TRBD1|TRBV4-2
TGTGCCAGCAGCCAATTCCGGGACAGGGGCACTGAAGCTTTCTTT
CASSQFRDRGTEAFF
>TRBJ1-5|many|.|TRBV2
TGTGCCAGCAGTGAAATGGACGGTAGCAATCAGCCCCAGCATTTT
CASSEMDGSNQPQHF
>TRBJ2-7|.|TRBD1|TRBV14
TGTGCCAGCAGCGACCCGGGACAGGGGTTATCCGAGCAGTACTTC
CASSDPGQGLSEQYF
>TRBJ1-4|.|.|TRBV25-1
TGCGCCAGCAGCCAAGATAGTGCAGACCATGAAAAACTGTTTTTT
CASSQDSADHEKLFF
>TRBJ2-5|.|TRBD2|TRBV20-1
TGCAGTGCTAGGCACGGGGGGGGGTACCAAGAGACCCAGTACTTC
CSARHGGGYQETQYF
>TRBJ1-2|.|.|TRBV4-2
TGTGCCAGCAGCCAAGAGAATCCGGGCAACTATGGCTACACCTTC
CASSQENPGNYGYTF
>TRBJ1-2|.|.|TRBV25-1
TGTGCCTGGAGTCGGTATCCCGGCACAGAGGCTAACTATGGCTACACCTTC
CAWSRYPGTEANYGYTF
>TRBJ1-2|many|.|TRBV7-9
TGTGCCAGCAGCTTAGCTGCTAACTATGGCTACACCTTC
CASSLAANYGYTF
>TRBJ2-7|many|.|TRBV7-9
TGTGCCAGCAGCTCAGTTTGGGATATGGTGACCTACGAGCAGTACTTC
CASSSVWDMVTYEQYF
>TRBJ2-2|.|TRBD1|TRBV25-1
TGTGCCAGCAGCCTCCGGACAGGGGCCAAAAACACCGGGGAGCTGTTTTTT
CASSLRTGAKNTGELFF
>TRBJ1-2|.|.|TRBV25-1
TGTGCCAGCAGTGAGGACGCAAACTATGGCTACACCTTC
CASSEDANYGYTF
>TRBJ2-5|.|.|TRBV15
TGTGCCACCAGCAGAGAGCCGGGGAGATCGGGAGAGACCCAGTACTTC
CATSREPGRSGETQYF
>TRBJ1-1|.|.|TRBV5-1
TGTGCCAGCAGGCCCCCCTTAGACACTGAAGCTTTCTTT
CASRPPLDTEAFF
>TRBJ2-7|once|TRBD2|TRBV7-9
TGTGCCAGCAGCTTATTTAGCGGGGTATCCTACGAGCAGTACTTC
CASSLFSGVSYEQYF
>TRBJ1-5|many|.|TRBV10-3
TGTGCCATCAGTGGATATGGACGGCCCCAGCATTTT
CAISGYGRPQHF
>TRBJ1-6|.|.|TRBV20-1
TGCAGTGCTAGTCATGCAGGCAATTCACCCCTCCACTTT
CSASHAGNSPLHF
>TRBJ2-5|.|.|TRBV10-1
TGCGCCAGCAGTGAGTCCTCTTTGGGGGAGCTCCAAGAGACCCAGTACTTC
CASSESSLGELQETQYF
>TRBJ2-6|many|.|TRBV10-3
TGTGCCAGCAGTTACTCGTTGGTCTCTGGGGCCAACGTCCTGACTTTC
CASSYSLVSGANVLTF
>TRBJ2-2|.|.|TRBV7-9
TGTGCCAGCAGCCCCTGGCCGGGGGCGATAAACACCGGGGAGCTGTTTTTT
CASSPWPGAINTGELFF
>TRBJ2-2|.|.|TRBV25-1
TGTGCCAGCAGTGCTGGAGCGCCCGGGGAGCTGTTTTTT
CASSAGAPGELFF
>TRBJ2-7|.|TRBD2|TRBV12-3/TRBV12-4
TGTGCCAGCACCCCGACTAGCGGCTCCGGGGAGCAGTACTTC
CASTPTSGSGEQYF
>TRBJ1-5|few|.|TRBV7-3
TGTGCCAGCAGCCAAGGGCCCAATCAGCCCCAGCATTTT
CASSQGPNQPQHF
>TRBJ1-2|.|.|TRBV2
TGTGCCAGCAGTGATATATGGAGACAGACCATTTATGGCTACACCTTC
CASSDIWRQTIYGYTF
>TRBJ1-3|.|.|TRBV29-1
TGCAGCGTTGTCCCGTCGGGCCGGAACACCATATATTTT
CSVVPSGRNTIYF
>TRBJ1-6|.|.|TRBV9
TGTGCCAGCAGCCAAGAAGGGAGGAGACGGTATAATTCACCCCTCCACTTT
CASSQEGRRRYNSPLHF
>TRBJ1-1|many|TRBD1|TRBV29-1
TGCAGCGCTAGGGACAGGGGGATCACTGAAGCTTTCTTT
CSARDRGITEAFF
>TRBJ1-2|.|.|TRBV5-4
TGTGCCAGCAGCATATTTAGACTCAACCCCTATGGCTACACCTTC
CASSIFRLNPYGYTF